This T cell receptor (beta chain) was captured in a study of blood T cell repertoires in COVID-19. At the level of the study: PBMCs, B-cell-depleted T cells, or T cells were the source of the cDNA or gDNA that made up the material.

Profiling relied on immunoSEQ multiplex PCR, and the TCRdb table lists in-frame clones only, not all of them. The sample consists of roughly 180,000 clones, roughly nine tenths of them appearing once. The germline V gene encodes CDR1 MNHNS and CDR2 SASEGT. This CDR3 comprises 14 residues. Trimming removed 2 bases from V and 6 bases from J, with 11 bases in between. The chain has TRBV6-1 and TRBJ1-5; possibly TRBD1 for D (6 bases). The receptor was isolated from a man in his late teens or twenties with acute or convalescent COVID-19. Sequences were obtained from peripheral blood. DNA of the CDR3: TGTGCCAGCAGTGAACGTACAGGGACTCAGCCCCAGCATTTT. Amino acids: CASSERTGTQPQHF.